Listed here are 5 T cell receptor beta chains from one sample, sequenced in a study of CD8 T cells in ankylosing spondylitis. In TCRdb, the 5' RACE reads were re-called with MiXCR into one record per CDR3 protein. The profile shows about 260,000 distinct CDR3 sequences, under 30% of them singletons. Material: blood, either unsorted or a sorted T cell fraction (not recorded which). The receptors shown here come from a male donor with ankylosing spondylitis or in good health (not recorded which).

This clonotype was seen many times. The CDR3 region is CASSARTGGKTQYF. CDR3 coding DNA: TGTGCCAGCAGCGCTCGGACAGGGGGCAAGACCCAGTACTTC. The chain combines TRBV9 with TRBJ2-5; 11 bases are shared with TRBD1. The CDR3 runs to 14 residues. V lost 3 bases, J lost 6 bases, and 4 bases stayed unmatched. The germline V gene has CDR1 SGDLS and CDR2 YYNGEE.

This clonotype was counted many times. This rearrangement joins TRBV29-1 to TRBJ2-7, with D perhaps matching TRBD2 (5 bases). Germline V gives CDR1 SQVTM, CDR2 ANQGSEA. V lost 4 bases and J lost 11, with 15 bases in between. The CDR3 extends over 11 amino acids. The CDR3 DNA reads as TGCAGCGTTGGGGCGGGCCTGACGGAGTACTTC. Translated, it gives CSVGAGLTEYF.

The rearrangement links TRBV12-3 or TRBV12-4 to TRBJ1-1; D unresolved. The CDR3 consists of 15 residues. Trimming stripped 7 bases from V and 0 bases from J, with 15 bases between. CDR3 sequence reads: CASTPRPNMNTEAFF. CDR3 coding DNA: TGTGCCAGCACCCCTAGGCCGAACATGAACACTGAAGCTTTCTTT.

CDR3 sequence reads: CAIRDLMGGQGRLSNTGELFF. The CDR3 coding sequence is TGTGCCATCAGGGATTTAATGGGTGGACAGGGGAGACTCTCGAACACCGGGGAGCTGTTTTTT. The gene calls are TRBV10-3 and TRBJ2-2, with 9 bases that match TRBD1. CDR3 size: 21 residues. V was clipped by 6 bases and J by 0 bases; unmatched bases: 20. CDR1 and CDR2 from the germline V gene are ENHRY and SYGVKD.

This clonotype was observed at least ten times. The V call is TRBV27, the J call TRBJ1-4; no clear D gene. The V end was cut by 3 bases, the J end by 8 bases, with 10 bases between. The CDR3 runs 13 residues. Germline V gene data show CDR1 as MNHEY and CDR2 as SMNVEV (reference sequence). The DNA for the CDR3 is TGTGCCAGCAGTTTCCAATCGGGGGAAAAACTGTTTTTT. The encoded protein is CASSFQSGEKLFF.